Shown below are 32 T cell receptor beta chains from a single sample sequenced in a study of blood T cell repertoires in COVID-19. TCRdb's copy holds only in-frame clones and misses some; the assay was immunoSEQ multiplex PCR. This repertoire shows 150,000 to 200,000 clones, about 85% found once; its top ten account for more than 0.75%. Sequencing was done on a sample of peripheral blood. The origin of the receptors is a man between 18 and 29 years old with acute or convalescent COVID-19.

The chain uses TRBV9 and TRBJ2-1, with TRBD1 as a possible D gene (5 bases). The V gene lost 0 bases and the J gene lost 4 bases, with 11 bases spanning the gap. Germline values: CDR1 SGDLS, CDR2 YYNGEE. The CDR3 runs 15 residues. The CDR3 DNA sequence: TGTGCCAGCAGCGTAGACTCAGGGCGGTACAATGAGCAGTTCTTC. Protein sequence: CASSVDSGRYNEQFF.

The chain combines TRBV9 with TRBJ2-2; no firm D call. CDR1 and CDR2 from the germline V gene are SGDLS and YYNGEE. CDR3 length: 17 residues. Trimming took off 4 bases at V and 0 bases at J, with 16 bases between the two ends. CDR3 in amino acids: CASSSPLRLANTGELFF. As DNA, the CDR3 is TGTGCCAGCAGCTCCCCCCTCCGGCTAGCGAACACCGGGGAGCTGTTTTTT.

V is TRBV10-1 and J is TRBJ1-2; no clear D. The CDR3 is made up of 13 amino acids. V lost 10 bases to trimming and J lost 5 bases, with 17 bases between them. Germline values: CDR1 WNHNN, CDR2 SYGVQD (reference sequence). The CDR3 loop reads CATSLGWEYGYTF. In DNA, the CDR3 is TGCGCCACCTCATTGGGCTGGGAGTATGGCTACACCTTC.

The gene calls are TRBV10-2 and TRBJ2-1, with 14 bases that match TRBD2. Germline CDR1 reads WSHSY; CDR2 reads SAAADI. Losses at the gene ends were 8 bases for V and 6 bases for J; bases not matched to a gene: 12. The CDR3 totals 17 residues. The CDR3 protein is CASRGTSGGSSRNEQFF. Written as DNA, the CDR3 is TGCGCCAGCCGAGGGACTAGCGGGGGATCCTCCCGCAATGAGCAGTTCTTC.

The chain uses TRBV27 and TRBJ2-3, with 7 positions matching TRBD2. Germline CDR1 MNHEY, CDR2 SMNVEV (reference sequence). Trimming cost V 5 bases and J 3 bases; bases outside gene matches: 11. The CDR3 runs to 16 residues. The CDR3 bases are TGTGCCAGCAGTCAAGGGGTCCTAGCGGCTACAGATACGCAGTATTTT. Translation gives CASSQGVLAATDTQYF.

The gene calls are TRBV12-5 and TRBJ1-1; TRBD1 aligns across 9 bases. J was trimmed by 10 bases and V by 5 bases; bases with no gene match: 11. This CDR3 contains 14 residues. In germline, CDR1 is LGHNT, CDR2 FRNRAP. CDR3 protein: CASGPTGQGDGAFF. DNA for the CDR3: TGTGCTAGTGGTCCCACGGGACAGGGCGACGGAGCTTTCTTT.

The V gene is TRBV4-1, the J gene TRBJ2-7; the D is unclear. The V end lost 1 base, the J end lost 3 bases, and 10 bases lay between the germline ends. The CDR3 contains 14 residues. Germline CDR1 and CDR2: MGHRA and YSYEKL. In nucleotides, the CDR3 is TGCGCCAGCAGCCAAGCGTACAGAGTCTACGAGCAGTACTTC. This encodes CASSQAYRVYEQYF.

The J gene is TRBJ2-3, the V gene TRBV19; D is perhaps TRBD1 (5 bases). CDR1 and CDR2 from the germline V gene are LNHDA and SQIVND (reference sequence). The germline V and J ends were trimmed by 5 bases and 7 bases, with 13 bases remaining between them. The CDR3 spans 13 residues. CDR3 sequence (DNA): TGTGCCAGTAGTCAGGGTAATCTAAATACGCAGTATTTT. Translation gives CASSQGNLNTQYF.

The rearrangement uses TRBV6-5 and TRBJ2-1, with D possibly being TRBD2 (6 bases). Looked up from germline, CDR1 is MNHEY and CDR2 is SVGAGI. The CDR3 sequence is 15 residues long. Trimming shortened V by 6 bases and J by 9 bases, and 21 bases separated the two germline ends. The CDR3 reads CASSPGGSQKGEQFF. CDR3 bases: TGTGCCAGCAGCCCCGGGGGAAGTCAGAAGGGTGAGCAGTTCTTC.

The rearrangement joins TRBV7-3 to TRBJ2-5; possibly TRBD2 for D (6 bases). This CDR3 contains 15 residues. V was clipped by 4 bases and J by 5 bases, with 17 bases between them. Per the germline V gene, CDR1 is SGHTA and CDR2 is FQGTGA. CDR3 loop: CASSSSLTSYETQYF. DNA of the CDR3: TGTGCCAGCAGCTCTTCCTTGACTAGTTATGAGACCCAGTACTTC.

For the CDR3, the DNA is TGTGCCAGCAGTCTCACTAGCGGGTTCTACAATGAGCAGTTCTTC. Amino acid sequence: CASSLTSGFYNEQFF. This chain links TRBV6-6 with TRBJ2-1; 9 positions match TRBD2. This CDR3 spans 15 amino acids. Germline lookup yields CDR1 MNHNY and CDR2 SVGAGI (reference sequence). Unmatched junction bases numbered 5, after V lost 5 bases and J lost 3 bases.

The V call is TRBV7-8, the J call TRBJ2-7; 12 nucleotides line up with TRBD2. This CDR3 spans 17 amino acids. The V gene end was trimmed by 0 bases and the J gene end by 4 bases; junction bases not matched to a gene: 7. Germline CDR1 reads SGHVS; CDR2 reads FQNEAQ. CDR3 in amino acids: CASSLAPGTSGGYEQYV. CDR3 nucleotide sequence: TGTGCCAGCAGCTTAGCGCCCGGAACTAGCGGGGGGTACGAGCAGTACGTC.

The J gene is TRBJ1-6, the V gene TRBV30; the D is unclear. Trimming removed 0 bases at V and 7 bases at J, with 10 bases between. The CDR3 runs to 14 residues. Germline CDR1 reads GTSNPN; CDR2 reads SVGIG (reference sequence). CDR3 sequence reads: CAWSVYSGNSPLHF. The CDR3 region has the DNA TGTGCCTGGAGTGTATATAGCGGCAATTCACCCCTCCACTTT.

The chain employs TRBV7-9 and TRBJ2-1, with 7 bases fitting TRBD1. V lost 3 bases and J lost 1; bases outside the gene matches: 9. The V gene's germline CDR1 is SEHNR and CDR2 FQNEAQ (reference sequence). This CDR3 comprises 17 residues. The CDR3 coding sequence is TGTGCCAGCAGCTTCACAGGGGATACTACTTCCTACAATGAGCAGTTCTTC. Translated: CASSFTGDTTSYNEQFF.

The rearrangement links TRBV12-3 or TRBV12-4 to TRBJ2-7; unclear D gene. The CDR3 covers 12 residues. V was pared by 2 bases and J by 6 bases, with 8 bases between. CDR3 in amino acids: CASSLSGLEQYF. The CDR3 DNA sequence: TGTGCCAGCAGTTTATCTGGGCTCGAGCAGTACTTC.

This rearrangement joins TRBV30 to TRBJ2-7; 7 nucleotides agree with TRBD2. Germline assignment: CDR1 GTSNPN and CDR2 SVGIG (reference sequence). CDR3 length: 13 amino acids. V shed 2 bases, J shed 2 bases, and the junction held 3 bases outside the gene matches. The CDR3 DNA reads TGTGCCTGGAGTCGGGGGGAGACCTACGAGCAGTACGTC. It specifies CAWSRGETYEQYV.

The chain carries TRBV6-4 and TRBJ2-3; 12 bases map to TRBD2. In germline, CDR1 is MRHNA, CDR2 SNTAGT. This CDR3 comprises 17 residues. V gave up 3 bases and J gave up 0 bases; unmatched junction bases: 4. The CDR3 DNA reads as TGTGCCAGCAGTGAGCTAGCGGGGGGGCCAAGCACAGATACGCAGTATTTT. Its protein is CASSELAGGPSTDTQYF.

The gene calls are TRBV28 and TRBJ2-7; 7 bases map to TRBD1. V trimming: 6 bases; J trimming: 5 bases; junction bases outside the gene matches: 10. Germline assignment: CDR1 MDHEN and CDR2 SYDVKM. The CDR3 loop spans 14 amino acids. In DNA, the CDR3 is TGTGCCAGCAGGTCTCCGGGACAGAACCACGAGCAGTACGTC. Translation gives CASRSPGQNHEQYV.

Here the CDR3 reads CASSPGAQETQYF. For the CDR3, the DNA is TGTGCCAGCTCACCAGGGGCACAAGAGACCCAGTACTTC. The V gene is TRBV18, the J gene TRBJ2-5, with D possibly matching TRBD1 (5 bases). Germline V gives CDR1 KGHSH, CDR2 LQKENI. V was trimmed by 2 bases and J by 2 bases, leaving 6 bases between them. This CDR3 contains 13 residues. The entire variable domain, with the rest obtained from reference TRBV18 and TRBJ2-5, is as follows: NAGVMQNPRHLVRRRGQEARLRCSPMKGHSHVYWYRQLPEEGLKFMVYLQKENIIDESGMPKERFSAEFPKEGPSILRIQQVVRGDSAAYFCASSPGAQETQYFGPGTRLLVL.

The V call is TRBV5-1, the J call TRBJ2-3; 10 bases match TRBD1. Trimming at V came to 4 bases and at J to 4 bases, leaving 6 bases not matched to a gene. The CDR3 runs 15 residues. Germline V gives CDR1 SGHRS, CDR2 YFSETQ. CDR3 loop: CASSTGQGTSDTQYF. The CDR3 nucleotides are TGCGCCAGCAGCACGGGACAGGGGACTTCAGATACGCAGTATTTT.

The V gene is TRBV21-1, the J gene TRBJ1-2; the D call in the table, TRBD1, was not verified against the DNA. TRBV21-1 is annotated as a pseudogene. The CDR3 extends over 18 amino acids. The CDR3 DNA reads as TGTGCCAGCAGCACAGCGGGGGACATCCGGGGATATGATAATGGCTACACCTTC. Its protein product is CASSTAGDIRGYDNGYTF.

The gene calls are TRBV28 and TRBJ2-7; a possible D gene is TRBD1 (7 bases). Trimming removed 6 bases at V and 6 bases at J, with 15 bases between. Germline V gene lookup returns CDR1 MDHEN and CDR2 SYDVKM. This CDR3 is built from 13 residues. The CDR3 reads CASSTHRGGEQYV. CDR3 bases: TGTGCCAGCAGCACACACAGGGGAGGCGAGCAGTACGTC.

V is TRBV5-1 and J is TRBJ1-4; 9 positions match TRBD1. This CDR3 is 16 amino acids long. Trimming cost V 2 bases and J 2 bases; bases outside gene matches: 4. Per germline, CDR1 SGHRS and CDR2 YFSETQ. CDR3 loop: CASSLQGATTNEKLFF. The CDR3 DNA sequence: TGCGCCAGCAGCTTACAGGGGGCGACGACTAATGAAAAACTGTTTTTT.

For the CDR3, the DNA is TGCGCCAGCAGCCCCGGGACAGTCTCTGGAAACACCATATATTTT. Translating it yields CASSPGTVSGNTIYF. The chain uses TRBV4-1 and TRBJ1-3; the match to TRBD1 covers 7 bases. V lost 4 bases, J lost 0 bases, and 3 bases stayed unmatched. The CDR3 is 15 amino acids. Germline assignment: CDR1 MGHRA and CDR2 YSYEKL.

The chain recombines TRBV18 with TRBJ2-3; the match to TRBD2 covers 10 bases. Looked up from germline, CDR1 is KGHSH and CDR2 is LQKENI. This CDR3 contains 17 residues. V gave up 6 bases and J gave up 0 bases; unmatched junction bases: 9. CDR3 region: CASSSSGGLSSTDTQYF. CDR3 bases: TGTGCCAGCTCCTCTAGCGGGGGCCTAAGCAGCACAGATACGCAGTATTTT.

The chain uses TRBV6-6 and TRBJ2-2; 10 positions match TRBD2. J was trimmed by 8 bases and V by 5 bases; bases with no gene match: 8. The CDR3 runs to 15 residues. CDR1 is MNHNY and CDR2 is SVGAGI in the germline V gene (reference sequence). The CDR3 DNA follows: TGTGCCAGCAGTACCCTTAGCGGGGGGATTGGGGAGCTGTTTTTT. Its protein product is CASSTLSGGIGELFF.

V gene TRBV7-8 combines with J gene TRBJ1-1; 9 bases fit TRBD1. The J segment lost 2 bases and the V segment lost 4 bases, leaving 17 bases of the junction unmatched. CDR3 length: 19 residues. Germline CDR1 and CDR2: SGHVS and FQNEAQ. CDR3 DNA sequence: TGTGCCAGCAGCTGGAAACGGGGAGGGCCACAGGGGGCCAACACTGAAGCTTTCTTT. It codes for CASSWKRGGPQGANTEAFF. Full variable domain (rest looked up from reference TRBV7-8 and TRBJ1-1): GAGVSQSPRYKVAKRGQDVALRCDPISGHVSLFWYQQALGQGPEFLTYFQNEAQLDKSGLPSDRFFAERPEGSVSTLKIQRTQQEDSAVYLCASSWKRGGPQGANTEAFFGQGTRLTVV.

The chain recombines TRBV6-5 with TRBJ1-1; TRBD1 matches at 7 bases. CDR1 is MNHEY and CDR2 is SVGAGI in the germline V gene. After removal of 4 bases from V and 1 base from J, the junction contained 6 bases not matched to a gene. There are 15 residues in the CDR3. CDR3 nucleotides: TGTGCCAGCAGTTCCACAGGGGTCTCGAACACTGAAGCTTTCTTT. Protein: CASSSTGVSNTEAFF.

The chain joins TRBV28 to TRBJ1-2, with 7 bases aligning to TRBD1. The ends lost 5 bases at V and 7 bases at J; junction bases unmatched: 4. CDR3 length: 12 residues. Germline loops: CDR1 MDHEN, CDR2 SYDVKM. CDR3 nucleotide sequence: TGTGCCAGCAGTGACAGGGCTGGTGGCTACACCTTC. Translated, it gives CASSDRAGGYTF.

This clone was observed a handful of times. The chain has TRBV11-2 and TRBJ2-7; TRBD1 might be the D (6 bases). The CDR3 length is 14 residues. Between the trimmed V and J ends, which lost 1 base and 6 bases, there was a span of 13 bases. Germline V gives CDR1 SGHAT, CDR2 FQNNGV. For the CDR3, the DNA is TGTGCCAGCAGCTTAGGCAGGGGTAGGGGCGAGCAGTACTTC. Its protein is CASSLGRGRGEQYF.

The rearrangement links TRBV19 to TRBJ2-1, with a tentative D call TRBD1 (7 bases). V was cut by 3 bases and J by 7 bases, with 13 bases left in between. The germline V gene encodes CDR1 LNHDA and CDR2 SQIVND (reference sequence). The CDR3 has 14 amino acids. CDR3 nucleotides: TGTGCCAGTAGTATGGTCAGGGGGGTGAATGAGCAGTTCTTC. It yields the protein CASSMVRGVNEQFF.

Note on this clone: Additional DNA sequences in this sample encode the identical CDR3. The chain couples TRBV25-1 to TRBJ2-2, with TRBD1 matching over 10 bases. Looked up from germline, CDR1 is MGHDK and CDR2 is SYGVNS. V dropped 6 bases and J dropped 5; count of bases not matched to a gene: 6. The CDR3 is 15 residues long. CDR3 sequence (DNA): TGTGCCAGCAGCATAGGACAGGGGGGGACCGGGGAGCTGTTTTTT. Its protein product is CASSIGQGGTGELFF.